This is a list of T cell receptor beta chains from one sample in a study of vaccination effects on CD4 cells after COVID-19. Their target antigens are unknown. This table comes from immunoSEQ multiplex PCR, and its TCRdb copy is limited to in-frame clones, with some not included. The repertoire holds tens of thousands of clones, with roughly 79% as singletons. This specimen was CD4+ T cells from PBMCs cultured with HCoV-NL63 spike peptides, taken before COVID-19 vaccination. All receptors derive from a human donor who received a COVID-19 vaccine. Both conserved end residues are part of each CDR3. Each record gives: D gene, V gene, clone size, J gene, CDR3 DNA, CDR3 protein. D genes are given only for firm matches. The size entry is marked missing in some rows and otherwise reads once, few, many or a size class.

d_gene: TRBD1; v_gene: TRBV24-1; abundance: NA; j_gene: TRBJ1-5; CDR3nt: TGTGCCACCACCAGGGGGGGGGAGGGCAATCAGCCCCAGCATTTT; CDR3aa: CATTRGGEGNQPQHF
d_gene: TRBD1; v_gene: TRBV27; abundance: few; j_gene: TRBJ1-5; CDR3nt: TGTGCCAGCAGTTCATCGACTGGGACAGATAGCAATCAGCCCCAGCATTTT; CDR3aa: CASSSSTGTDSNQPQHF
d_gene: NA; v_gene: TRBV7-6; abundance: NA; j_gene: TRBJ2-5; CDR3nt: TGTGCCAGCGCCTCCATGGGGACCCAGTACTTC; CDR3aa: CASASMGTQYF
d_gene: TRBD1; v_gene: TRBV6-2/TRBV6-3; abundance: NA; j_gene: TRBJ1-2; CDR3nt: TGTGCCAGCAGTTACCGACAGGGCAGGGACTATGGCTACACCTTC; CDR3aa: CASSYRQGRDYGYTF
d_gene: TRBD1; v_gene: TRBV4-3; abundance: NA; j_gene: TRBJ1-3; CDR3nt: TGCGCCAGCAGCCAACAACCTGGACAGGCCGCTGGAAACACCATATATTTT; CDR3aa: CASSQQPGQAAGNTIYF
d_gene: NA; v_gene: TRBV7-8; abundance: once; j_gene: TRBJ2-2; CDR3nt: TGTGCCAGCACCCCTAGTGGGGGGCCCGGGGAGCTGTTTTTT; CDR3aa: CASTPSGGPGELFF
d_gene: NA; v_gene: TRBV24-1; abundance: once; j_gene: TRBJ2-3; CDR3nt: TGTGCCACCAGTTCAGGGCAGATCACAGATACGCAGTATTTT; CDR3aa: CATSSGQITDTQYF
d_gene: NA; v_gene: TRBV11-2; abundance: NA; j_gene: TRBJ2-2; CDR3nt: TGTGCCAGCAGCTTGGCCGGGTCCCTGAACACCGGGGAGCTGTTTTTT; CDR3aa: CASSLAGSLNTGELFF
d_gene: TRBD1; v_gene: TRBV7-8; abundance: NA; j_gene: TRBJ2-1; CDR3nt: TGTGCCAGCAGCACATCGGGACAGGGGAATGAGCAGTTCTTC; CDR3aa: CASSTSGQGNEQFF
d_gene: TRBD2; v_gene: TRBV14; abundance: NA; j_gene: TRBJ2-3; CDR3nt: TGTGCCAGCAGCAGCAAACACGTTACTAGCGGGGGCCGGCGAGATACGCAGTATTTT; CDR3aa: CASSSKHVTSGGRRDTQYF